Detailed here is one T cell receptor beta chain. This record comes from a study of blood T cell repertoires in COVID-19. Study in general: The United States, Italy and Spain supplied acute and convalescent COVID-19 samples. Sources were T cells, B-cell-depleted T cells, or PBMCs; the material itself was cDNA or gDNA.

Study processing details: By means of reference gene primer amplification, nucleated cell counts were estimated. Sequencing used immunoSEQ multiplex PCR; TCRdb keeps in-frame clones, though not all of them. V and J calls and clone size are as listed in that table; D and trimming were resolved from the DNA. The sample lists 60,000 to 85,000 clones, 75% to 90% occurring once. V shed 1 base and J shed 8 bases, with 11 bases lying between them. The CDR3 length is 14 residues. Looked up from germline, CDR1 is LGHDT and CDR2 is YNNKEL (reference sequence). This TCR came from a woman aged 50 to 65 with active COVID-19. The sequenced material came from peripheral blood. The chain has TRBV3-1 (or the pseudogene TRBV3-2) and TRBJ2-2; no firm D call. CDR3 DNA: TGTGCCAGCAGCCAAGGTTGGGTGACTGGGGAGCTGTTTTTT. Translated, it gives CASSQGWVTGELFF.